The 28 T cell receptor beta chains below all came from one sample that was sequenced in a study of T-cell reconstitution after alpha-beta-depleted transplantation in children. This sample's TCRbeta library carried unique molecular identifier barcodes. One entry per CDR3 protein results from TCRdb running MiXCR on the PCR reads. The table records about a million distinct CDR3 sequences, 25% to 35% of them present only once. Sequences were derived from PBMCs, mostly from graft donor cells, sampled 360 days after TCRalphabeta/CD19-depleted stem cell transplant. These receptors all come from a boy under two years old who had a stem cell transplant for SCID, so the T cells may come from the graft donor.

CDR3 nucleotide sequence: TGTGCCAGCAGCTTATGGGGGCAGGTCGCCCGCACAGATACGCAGTATTTT. Protein: CASSLWGQVARTDTQYF. This chain joins TRBV7-2 and TRBJ2-3; TRBD1 is a possible D gene (6 bases). Germline-derived CDR1 and CDR2 are SGHTA and FQGNSA. The CDR3 contains 17 residues. Trimming took 2 bases from V and 1 from J, leaving 16 bases between them.

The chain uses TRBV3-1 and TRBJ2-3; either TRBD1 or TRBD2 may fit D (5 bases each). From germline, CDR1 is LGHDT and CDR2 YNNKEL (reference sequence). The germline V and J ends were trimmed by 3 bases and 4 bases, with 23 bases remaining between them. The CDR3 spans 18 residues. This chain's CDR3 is CASSQDFYLDRGPDTQYF. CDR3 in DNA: TGTGCCAGCAGCCAGGACTTCTACCTCGACAGAGGTCCAGATACGCAGTATTTT.

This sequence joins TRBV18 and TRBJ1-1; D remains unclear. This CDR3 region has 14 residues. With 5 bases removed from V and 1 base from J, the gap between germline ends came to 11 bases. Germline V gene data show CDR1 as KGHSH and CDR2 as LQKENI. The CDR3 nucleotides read TGTGCCAGCTCAACCTCGATACCGAACACTGAAGCTTTCTTT. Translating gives CASSTSIPNTEAFF. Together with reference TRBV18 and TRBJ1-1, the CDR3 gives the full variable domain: NAGVMQNPRHLVRRRGQEARLRCSPMKGHSHVYWYRQLPEEGLKFMVYLQKENIIDESGMPKERFSAEFPKEGPSILRIQQVVRGDSAAYFCASSTSIPNTEAFFGQGTRLTVV.

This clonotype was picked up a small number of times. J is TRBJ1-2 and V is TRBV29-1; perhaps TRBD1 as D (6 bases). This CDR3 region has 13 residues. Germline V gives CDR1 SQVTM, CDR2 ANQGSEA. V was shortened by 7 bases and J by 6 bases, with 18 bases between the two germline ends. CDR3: CSALASGADGYTF. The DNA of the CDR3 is TGCAGCGCACTGGCATCGGGGGCGGATGGCTACACCTTC.

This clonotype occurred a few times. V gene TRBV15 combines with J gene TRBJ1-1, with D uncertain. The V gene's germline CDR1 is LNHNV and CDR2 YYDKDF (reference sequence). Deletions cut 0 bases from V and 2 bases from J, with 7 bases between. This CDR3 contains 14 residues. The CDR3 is CATSRELTNTEAFF. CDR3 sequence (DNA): TGTGCCACCAGCAGAGAATTGACTAACACTGAAGCTTTCTTT.

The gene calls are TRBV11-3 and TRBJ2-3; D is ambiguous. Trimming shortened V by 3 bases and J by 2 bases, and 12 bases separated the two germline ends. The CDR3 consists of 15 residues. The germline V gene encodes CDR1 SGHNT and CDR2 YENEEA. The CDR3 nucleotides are TGTGCCAGCAGCTTTATGGGGAAAGACACAGATACGCAGTATTTT. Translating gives CASSFMGKDTDTQYF.

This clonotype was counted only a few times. CDR3 nucleotide sequence: TGTGCCAGCAGCTTAGGGGGTGGAGGCAAAAACATTCAGTACTTC. Residues: CASSLGGGGKNIQYF. The J gene is TRBJ2-4, the V gene TRBV7-2; maybe TRBD2 (5 bases). This CDR3 region has 15 residues. The germline gives CDR1 SGHTA, CDR2 FQGNSA. V gave up 1 base and J gave up 3 bases, with 10 bases separating them.

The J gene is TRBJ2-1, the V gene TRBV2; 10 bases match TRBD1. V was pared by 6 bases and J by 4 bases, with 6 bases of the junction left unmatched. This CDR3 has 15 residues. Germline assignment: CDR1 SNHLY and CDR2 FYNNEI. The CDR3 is CASRGTGQGYNEQFF. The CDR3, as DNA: TGTGCCAGCAGGGGAACGGGACAGGGGTACAATGAGCAGTTCTTC.

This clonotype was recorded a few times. The CDR3 protein is CASSLAGTVINEKLFF. The DNA of the CDR3 is TGTGCCAGCAGCTTGGCGGGGACAGTGATTAATGAAAAACTGTTTTTT. The V gene is TRBV7-2, the J gene TRBJ1-4; 7 bases fit TRBD1. The V segment lost 3 bases and the J segment 4 bases; nucleotides outside the gene matches: 8. CDR3 length: 16 residues. CDR1 is SGHTA and CDR2 is FQGNSA in the germline V gene.

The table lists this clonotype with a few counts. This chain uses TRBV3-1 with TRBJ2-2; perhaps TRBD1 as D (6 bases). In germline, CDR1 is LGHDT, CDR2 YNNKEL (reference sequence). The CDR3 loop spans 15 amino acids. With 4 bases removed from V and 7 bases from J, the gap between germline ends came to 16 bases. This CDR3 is CASSPWDTAGGELFF. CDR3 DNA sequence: TGTGCCAGCAGCCCTTGGGACACTGCAGGCGGGGAGCTGTTTTTT.

CDR3 sequence: CASSPYRQSYEQYF. CDR3 sequence (DNA): TGTGCCAGCAGTCCTTACCGACAGTCCTACGAGCAGTACTTC. The rearrangement joins TRBV27 to TRBJ2-7; perhaps TRBD1 as D (5 bases). The germline V gene encodes CDR1 MNHEY and CDR2 SMNVEV (reference sequence). The CDR3 extends over 14 amino acids. V was pared by 5 bases and J by 1 base, with 12 bases between.

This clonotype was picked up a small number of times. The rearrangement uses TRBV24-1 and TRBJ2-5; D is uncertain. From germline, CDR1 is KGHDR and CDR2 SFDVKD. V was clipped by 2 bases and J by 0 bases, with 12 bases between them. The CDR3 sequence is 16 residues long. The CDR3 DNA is TGTGCCACCAGTGATTCCCCCCCCACGTACCAAGAGACCCAGTACTTC. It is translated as CATSDSPPTYQETQYF.

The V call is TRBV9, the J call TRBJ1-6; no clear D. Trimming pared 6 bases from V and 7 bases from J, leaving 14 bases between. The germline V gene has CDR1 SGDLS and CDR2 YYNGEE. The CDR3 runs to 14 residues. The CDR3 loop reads CASNPEGGNSPLHF. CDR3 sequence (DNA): TGTGCCAGCAATCCGGAGGGTGGAAATTCACCCCTCCACTTT.

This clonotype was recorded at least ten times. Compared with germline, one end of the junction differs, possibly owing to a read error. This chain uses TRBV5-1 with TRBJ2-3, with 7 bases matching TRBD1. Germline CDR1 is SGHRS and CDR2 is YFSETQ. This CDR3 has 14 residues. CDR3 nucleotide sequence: TGTGCCAGCAGTTTAGGGACAGCCACAGATACGCAGTATTTT. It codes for CASSLGTATDTQYF.

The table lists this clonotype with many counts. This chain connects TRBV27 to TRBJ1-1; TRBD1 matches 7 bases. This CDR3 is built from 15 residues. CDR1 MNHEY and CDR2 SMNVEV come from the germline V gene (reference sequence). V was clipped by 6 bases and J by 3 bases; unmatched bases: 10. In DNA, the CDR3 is TGTGCCAGCAGCTTCAGACAGGGATCGCACACTGAAGCTTTCTTT. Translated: CASSFRQGSHTEAFF.

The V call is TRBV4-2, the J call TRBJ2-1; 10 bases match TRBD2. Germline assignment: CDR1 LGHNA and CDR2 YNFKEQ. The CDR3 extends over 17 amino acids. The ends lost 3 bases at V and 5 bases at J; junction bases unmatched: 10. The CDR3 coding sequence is TGTGCCAGCAGCCAGGTTATAACTAGCGGGGACAACAATGAGCAGTTCTTC. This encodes CASSQVITSGDNNEQFF.

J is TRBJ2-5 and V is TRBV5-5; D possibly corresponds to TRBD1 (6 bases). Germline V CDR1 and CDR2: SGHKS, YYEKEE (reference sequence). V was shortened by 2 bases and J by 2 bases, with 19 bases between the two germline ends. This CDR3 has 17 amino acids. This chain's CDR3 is CASSFTWTVGAQETQYF. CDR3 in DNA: TGTGCCAGCAGCTTTACGTGGACAGTCGGGGCGCAAGAGACCCAGTACTTC.

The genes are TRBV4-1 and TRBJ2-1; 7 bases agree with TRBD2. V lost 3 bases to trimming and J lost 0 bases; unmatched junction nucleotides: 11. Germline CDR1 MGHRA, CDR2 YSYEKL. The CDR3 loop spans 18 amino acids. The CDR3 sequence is CASSHLGLDRSSYNEQFF. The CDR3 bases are TGCGCCAGCAGCCATCTAGGACTAGACAGAAGCTCCTACAATGAGCAGTTCTTC.

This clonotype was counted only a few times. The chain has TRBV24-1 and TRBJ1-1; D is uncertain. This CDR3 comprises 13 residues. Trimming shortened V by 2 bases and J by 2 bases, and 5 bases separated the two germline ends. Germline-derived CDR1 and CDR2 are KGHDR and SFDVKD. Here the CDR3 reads CATSDSGNTEAFF. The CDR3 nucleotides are TGTGCCACCAGTGATTCTGGTAACACTGAAGCTTTCTTT.

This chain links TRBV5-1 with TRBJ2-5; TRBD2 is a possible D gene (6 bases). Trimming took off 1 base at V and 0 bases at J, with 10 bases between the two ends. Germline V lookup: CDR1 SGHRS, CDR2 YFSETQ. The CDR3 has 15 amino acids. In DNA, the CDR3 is TGCGCCAGCAGCTTGAGCGGGTCGTACCAAGAGACCCAGTACTTC. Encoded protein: CASSLSGSYQETQYF.

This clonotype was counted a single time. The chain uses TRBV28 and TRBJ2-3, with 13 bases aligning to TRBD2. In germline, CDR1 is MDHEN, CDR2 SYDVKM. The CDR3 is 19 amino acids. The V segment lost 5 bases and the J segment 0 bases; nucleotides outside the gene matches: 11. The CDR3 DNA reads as TGTGCCAGCAGTGCCCCAACTAGCGGGGGGGGAACTAGCACAGATACGCAGTATTTT. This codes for CASSAPTSGGGTSTDTQYF.

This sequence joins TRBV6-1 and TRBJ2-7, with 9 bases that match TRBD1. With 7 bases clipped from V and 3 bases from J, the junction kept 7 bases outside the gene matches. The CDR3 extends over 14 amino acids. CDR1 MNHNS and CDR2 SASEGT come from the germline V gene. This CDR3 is CASTRGQGGYEQYF. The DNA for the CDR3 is TGTGCCAGCACGCGGGGACAGGGAGGCTACGAGCAGTACTTC.

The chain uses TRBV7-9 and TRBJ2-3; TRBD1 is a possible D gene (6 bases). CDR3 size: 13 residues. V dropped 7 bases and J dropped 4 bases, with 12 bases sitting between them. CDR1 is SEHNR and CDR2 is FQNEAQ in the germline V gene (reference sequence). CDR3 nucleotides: TGTGCCAGCACCAGGGGAGTCGCAGATACGCAGTATTTT. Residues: CASTRGVADTQYF.

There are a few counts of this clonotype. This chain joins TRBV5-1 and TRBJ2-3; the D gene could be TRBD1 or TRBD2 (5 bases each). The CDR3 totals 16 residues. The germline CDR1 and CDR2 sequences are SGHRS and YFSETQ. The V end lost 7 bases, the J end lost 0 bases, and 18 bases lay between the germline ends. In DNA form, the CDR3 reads TGCGCCAGCGATACGGGACGGACGACGAGCACAGATACGCAGTATTTT. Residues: CASDTGRTTSTDTQYF.

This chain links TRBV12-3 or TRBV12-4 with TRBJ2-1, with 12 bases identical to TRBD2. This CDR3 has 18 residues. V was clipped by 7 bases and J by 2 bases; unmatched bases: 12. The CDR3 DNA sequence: TGTGCCAGCACCCTACTAGCGGGGGGCCCTAGACCCTACAATGAGCAGTTCTTC. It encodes CASTLLAGGPRPYNEQFF.

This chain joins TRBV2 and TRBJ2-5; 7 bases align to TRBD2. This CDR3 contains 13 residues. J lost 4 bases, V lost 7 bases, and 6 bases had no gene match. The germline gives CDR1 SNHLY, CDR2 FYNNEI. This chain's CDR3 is CASKSGGGETQYF. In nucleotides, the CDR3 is TGTGCCAGCAAATCGGGAGGAGGAGAGACCCAGTACTTC.

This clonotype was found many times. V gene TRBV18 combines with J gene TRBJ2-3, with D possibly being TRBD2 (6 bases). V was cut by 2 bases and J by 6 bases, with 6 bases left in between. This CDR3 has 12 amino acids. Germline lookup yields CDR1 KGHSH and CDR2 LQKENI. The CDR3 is CASSPAGDTQYF. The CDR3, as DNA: TGTGCCAGCTCACCAGCGGGGGATACGCAGTATTTT. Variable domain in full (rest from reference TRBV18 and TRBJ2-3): NAGVMQNPRHLVRRRGQEARLRCSPMKGHSHVYWYRQLPEEGLKFMVYLQKENIIDESGMPKERFSAEFPKEGPSILRIQQVVRGDSAAYFCASSPAGDTQYFGPGTRLTVL.

This CDR3 is CASSSSPRGGKDTQYF. CDR3 in DNA: TGTGCCAGCAGTTCTAGTCCCCGGGGGGGCAAAGATACGCAGTATTTT. This rearrangement joins TRBV27 to TRBJ2-3; 8 bases line up with TRBD2. V lost 4 bases, J lost 5 bases, and 11 bases stayed unmatched. This CDR3 contains 16 residues. Germline lookup yields CDR1 MNHEY and CDR2 SMNVEV (reference sequence).